This T cell receptor beta chain stems from a study of human T cells and chemical hapten exposure. The CDR3 is 13 amino acids. CDR1 SQVTM and CDR2 ANQGSEA come from the germline V gene. Trimming pared 0 bases from V and 6 bases from J, leaving 12 bases between. This clonotype came up a few times. TCRdb used MiXCR to reprocess the RACE reads, holding one entry per CDR3 protein. The sample lists some 110,000 distinct CDR3 sequences, 12% occurring once. Time point noted: patch test 1, 2 weeks after DPC sensitization. As to treatment: therapeutic diphenylcyclopropenone sensitization with weekly scalp DPC. The clonotype was recovered from a woman between 45 and 65 years old with alopecia areata. Some clones in this sample may be carry-over from other donors' samples. This specimen was whole blood, taken in connection with sensitization to the hapten diphenylcyclopropenone (DPC). V is TRBV29-1 and J is TRBJ2-7, with D unresolved. The DNA for the CDR3 is TGCAGCGTTGAAGATCAAGGAACGCGCGAGCAGTACTTC. It translates to CSVEDQGTREQYF.